This TCR beta chain was recovered during a study of shared clonotypes between healthy human individuals. Across the whole study: CD4 naive and memory got three plates each, CD8 naive two, CD8 memory one.

Positive CCR7 selection of CD45RO-negative cells yielded the naive CD8 cells, and terminally differentiated effector memory CD45RA+ cells were excluded. The donor cohort consisted entirely of Caucasian adults residing in Nashville, Tennessee. Genomic DNA per cell subset filled all wells of several immunoSEQ plates. Method: immunoSEQ multiplex PCR; TCRdb's copy keeps in-frame clones and lacks some. The sample has 1.5 million to 2.5 million clones, about 95% seen once; the top ten hold 1.2%. Note on this clone: The antigen is not known.

Germline values: CDR1 WSHSY, CDR2 SAAADI. CDR3 length equals 13 residues. V lost 1 base, J lost 7 bases, and 7 bases lay in between. General study findings and limits: Several donors held approximately 5% of naive CD4 clonotypes in common.

The source of this sequence is a man aged 18 to 29 in good health. Material: naive CD8+ T cells sorted from blood. The J gene is TRBJ1-4, the V gene TRBV10-2; no definite D call. The CDR3 bases are TGCGCCAGCAGTGAGTTTGGTAGTGAAAAACTGTTTTTT. Its translation: CASSEFGSEKLFF.